This note documents a single T cell receptor beta chain sequence. This sample stems from a study of patients and donors after allogeneic stem cell transplantation. TCRdb redid the calling of the RT-PCR reads with MiXCR, one entry per CDR3 protein. The sample consists of roughly 940,000 distinct CDR3 sequences, about 20% of them appearing once. Source material: blood, either unsorted or a sorted T cell fraction (not recorded which). The sequence derives from a human donor who was either an allogeneic HSCT recipient or a stem cell or donor lymphocyte infusion donor (not recorded which). It is not recorded whose cells these are; they may come from a transplant donor.

The CDR3 DNA reads as TGCAGTGCTAGAGATATAGGGGACTACGAGCAGTACTTC. Translation: CSARDIGDYEQYF. The chain has TRBV20-1 and TRBJ2-7; perhaps TRBD1 as D (5 bases). V was pared by 0 bases and J by 3 bases, with 9 bases between. Germline-derived CDR1 and CDR2 are DFQATT and SNEGSKA (reference sequence). The CDR3 spans 13 residues.